The present TCR beta chain was sequenced within a study of T-cell memory formation after mild COVID-19. Germline loops: CDR1 SGHRS, CDR2 YFSETQ. The CDR3 totals 13 residues. The V end lost 5 bases, the J end lost 3 bases, and 12 bases lay between the germline ends. TCRdb re-analysed the 5' RACE reads in MiXCR, keeping a single row per CDR3 protein. The sample consists of about 360,000 distinct CDR3 sequences, over 10% of them appearing once. Source material: PBMCs or a T cell subset sorted from them (not recorded which). V and J are TRBV5-1 and TRBJ2-7, with D possibly being TRBD1 (5 bases). The receptor comes from a man in his late teens or twenties who had mild COVID-19 (a few samples of this study predate the infection). Cell type and time point are not known. The CDR3 DNA reads TGCGCCAGCAGTATGCAGGGCCTCTACGAGCAGTACTTC. It encodes CASSMQGLYEQYF.